A single sample is the source of the 14 T cell receptor beta chains below, sequenced in a study of blood T cell repertoires in COVID-19. The protocol was immunoSEQ multiplex PCR, while the TCRdb copy is restricted to in-frame clones and leaves out a portion. In the table there are approximately 200,000 clones, about 83% of which are singletons. The specimen sequenced was PBMCs or T cells enriched from blood (not recorded which). Every receptor here comes from a woman in her 30s who had recovered from COVID-19.

The chain is built from TRBV3-1 (or the pseudogene TRBV3-2) and TRBJ1-1; D perhaps matches TRBD1 (6 bases). Germline CDR1 LGHDT, CDR2 YNNKEL (reference sequence). The CDR3 spans 14 residues. V lost 2 bases, J lost 5 bases, and 12 bases lay in between. In nucleotides, the CDR3 is TGTGCCAGCAGCCAAATACAGGGTAAGACTGAAGCTTTCTTT. Protein product: CASSQIQGKTEAFF.

The chain recombines TRBV28 with TRBJ2-7; TRBD2 might be the D (6 bases). This CDR3 is built from 17 residues. V was pared by 7 bases and J by 4 bases, with 26 bases between. Germline CDR1 MDHEN, CDR2 SYDVKM. This CDR3 is CASNLVSPVSGVYEQYF. The CDR3 DNA reads TGTGCCAGCAACCTGGTCTCCCCTGTTAGCGGAGTTTACGAGCAGTACTTC.

J is TRBJ2-5 and V is TRBV13; the D gene is possibly TRBD2 (5 bases). CDR1 and CDR2 (germline): PRHDT, FYEKMQ (reference sequence). V lost 2 bases, J lost 5 bases, and 12 bases lay in between. This CDR3 comprises 14 residues. This chain's CDR3 is CASSLSGPGETQYF. DNA of the CDR3: TGTGCCAGCAGCTTAAGTGGACCGGGGGAGACCCAGTACTTC.

The V call is TRBV18, the J call TRBJ2-6; no clear D. Germline V CDR1 and CDR2: KGHSH, LQKENI. The ends were cut back, 3 bases at V and 1 base at J, with 7 bases in the middle. This CDR3 is 15 amino acids long. CDR3 protein: CASSPSISGANVLTF. In DNA, the CDR3 is TGTGCCAGCTCACCGAGTATTTCTGGGGCCAACGTCCTGACTTTC.

As for this clone: Other DNA sequences in the same sample also yield this CDR3. The V call is TRBV5-6, the J call TRBJ1-2, with a possible D match to TRBD1 (5 bases). Germline CDR1 SGHDT, CDR2 YYEEEE. This CDR3 region has 13 residues. The germline V and J ends were trimmed by 0 bases and 5 bases, with 8 bases remaining between them. CDR3 coding DNA: TGTGCCAGCAGCTTGGGGGGCTCTTATGGCTACACCTTC. It is translated as CASSLGGSYGYTF.

The chain uses TRBV3-1 (or the pseudogene TRBV3-2) and TRBJ1-1; TRBD1 matches at 9 bases. Trimming cost V 5 bases and J 4 bases; bases outside gene matches: 11. CDR3 length: 16 amino acids. Germline-derived CDR1 and CDR2 are LGHDT and YNNKEL (reference sequence). The CDR3 protein is CASSGQGMILGTEAFF. Here the CDR3 DNA reads TGTGCCAGCAGCGGACAGGGGATGATTTTAGGCACTGAAGCTTTCTTT.

The CDR3 bases are TGTGCCAGCAGCTTAGGGGGGACTAGCATTTACAATGAGCAGTTCTTC. This gives the protein CASSLGGTSIYNEQFF. The gene calls are TRBV7-2 and TRBJ2-1, with 9 nucleotides matching TRBD2. The trim removed 1 base at V and 4 bases at J, leaving 5 bases unmatched. The CDR3 loop spans 16 amino acids. Per the germline V gene, CDR1 is SGHTA and CDR2 is FQGNSA.

The chain couples TRBV18 to TRBJ2-1; the D gene is possibly TRBD1 (6 bases). V was trimmed by 3 bases and J by 5 bases, leaving 14 bases between them. This CDR3 comprises 15 residues. The germline V gene encodes CDR1 KGHSH and CDR2 LQKENI. CDR3 region: CASSPVRTADNEQFF. CDR3 DNA sequence: TGTGCCAGCTCACCGGTAAGGACAGCGGACAATGAGCAGTTCTTC.

The V gene is TRBV19, the J gene TRBJ2-2; tentative D call: TRBD2 (6 bases). Per germline, CDR1 LNHDA and CDR2 SQIVND (reference sequence). V was shortened by 5 bases and J by 5 bases, with 15 bases between the two germline ends. The CDR3 consists of 15 residues. In nucleotides, the CDR3 is TGTGCCAGTAGTGCGGGGCCTCTCGGGACCGGGGAGCTGTTTTTT. Its protein is CASSAGPLGTGELFF.

The rearrangement uses TRBV6-5 and TRBJ1-1; 8 bases match TRBD1. Germline V CDR1 and CDR2: MNHEY, SVGAGI. The ends lost 6 bases at V and 6 bases at J; junction bases unmatched: 9. The CDR3 runs 14 residues. CDR3: CASRSGGEIPEAFF. The CDR3 DNA sequence: TGTGCCAGCAGATCAGGGGGCGAAATCCCTGAAGCTTTCTTT.

The CDR3 loop reads CASSFGEKLFF. CDR3 coding DNA: TGTGCCAGCAGTTTCGGGGAAAAACTGTTTTTT. The chain employs TRBV12-3 or TRBV12-4 and TRBJ1-4; D is unclear. Trimming cost V 3 bases and J 8 bases, with 4 bases left between them. This CDR3 has 11 amino acids.

The V gene is TRBV18, the J gene TRBJ2-7; D is possibly TRBD1 (6 bases). With 3 bases removed from V and 5 bases from J, the gap between germline ends came to 11 bases. The CDR3 length is 13 residues. The germline gives CDR1 KGHSH, CDR2 LQKENI. The CDR3 loop is CASSPAGANEQYF. In nucleotides, the CDR3 is TGTGCCAGCTCACCGGCAGGGGCTAACGAGCAGTACTTC.

The V and J genes are TRBV10-3 and TRBJ1-6; D is perhaps TRBD1 (6 bases). Germline CDR1 ENHRY, CDR2 SYGVKD. The length of the CDR3 is 16 residues. Trimming pared 3 bases from V and 0 bases from J, leaving 9 bases between. CDR3 protein: CAISEQGSSYNSPLHF. The CDR3 nucleotides read TGTGCCATCAGTGAACAGGGAAGCTCCTATAATTCACCCCTCCACTTT.

CDR3 bases: TGTGCCAGCAGCCCGCAATCGGGCCGACAGGGGGTACCTGAAGCTTTCTTT. Translating it yields CASSPQSGRQGVPEAFF. The chain recombines TRBV3-1 (or the pseudogene TRBV3-2) with TRBJ1-1; 9 bases map to TRBD1. The V and J ends lost 4 bases and 6 bases, in that order; junction bases with no gene match: 15. The CDR3 is 17 residues long. The germline CDR1 and CDR2 sequences are LGHDT and YNNKEL (reference sequence).